The 4 T cell receptor beta chains listed next were all sequenced from one sample in a study of T cell changes during pregnancy in multiple sclerosis. Some clones are missing from TCRdb's copy, which holds only in-frame ones; the method was immunoSEQ multiplex PCR. The sample records tens of thousands of clones, around 93% being singletons. The specimen comprised CD4+ T cells from peripheral blood mononuclear cells, sampled in the third trimester of pregnancy. The receptors originated from a female donor with multiple sclerosis, enrolled in a pregnancy study.

The chain uses TRBV14 and TRBJ2-3; D gene unclear. Germline CDR1 is SGHDN and CDR2 is FVKESK. V was trimmed by 4 bases and J by 4 bases, leaving 9 bases between them. This CDR3 spans 13 amino acids. For the CDR3, the DNA is TGTGCCAGCAGCCGAGAACTTGCAGATACGCAGTATTTT. It encodes CASSRELADTQYF.

This clone occurred once. V and J are TRBV27 and TRBJ2-5, with TRBD2 as a possible D gene (5 bases). The CDR3 spans 13 residues. V lost 2 bases, J lost 5 bases, and 9 bases lay in between. CDR1 MNHEY and CDR2 SMNVEV come from the germline V gene (reference sequence). CDR3 nucleotides: TGTGCCAGCAGTTTACGTGGGAGCGAGACCCAGTACTTC. Its protein is CASSLRGSETQYF.

The chain couples TRBV20-1 to TRBJ2-7; 7 bases are a match to TRBD1. With 5 bases clipped from V and 4 bases from J, the junction kept 2 bases outside the gene matches. CDR3 size: 11 residues. Germline CDR1 and CDR2: DFQATT and SNEGSKA (reference sequence). CDR3 residues: CSAADRYEQYF. CDR3 in DNA: TGCAGTGCTGCGGACAGGTACGAGCAGTACTTC.

V is TRBV18 and J is TRBJ2-3; TRBD1 matches at 8 bases. CDR1 KGHSH and CDR2 LQKENI come from the germline V gene. V lost 5 bases, J lost 5 bases, and 9 bases stayed unmatched. The CDR3 length is 15 residues. This CDR3 is CASSRTGKTLDTQYF. The CDR3 nucleotides are TGTGCCAGCTCAAGGACAGGGAAAACCCTAGATACGCAGTATTTT.